This T cell receptor beta chain emerged from a study of blood T cell repertoires in COVID-19. CDR3 length: 15 amino acids. Germline V gene data show CDR1 as SGDLS and CDR2 as YYNGEE. V shed 6 bases, J shed 2 bases, and the junction held 7 bases outside the gene matches. Assay: immunoSEQ multiplex PCR; the TCRdb copy retains only in-frame clones and omits some. The sample lists over 250,000 clones, approximately 88% occurring once. Sequenced sample: PBMCs or T cells enriched from blood (not recorded which). The chain combines TRBV9 with TRBJ2-5, with 10 bases identical to TRBD2. The sequence was collected from a woman in her thirties who had recovered from COVID-19. This CDR3 is CASTLAGERQETQYF. The CDR3 DNA sequence: TGTGCCAGCACCCTAGCGGGAGAGAGGCAAGAGACCCAGTACTTC.